The rows below give T cell receptor beta chains drawn from one sample of a study of graft-versus-host responses after intestinal transplantation. Clones were sequenced by immunoSEQ multiplex PCR, and TCRdb holds only the in-frame ones, with some missing. The profile shows about 27,000 clones, around 78% of them singletons. Sequenced material: PBMCs, taken 28 days after intestinal transplant. The receptor source for this set is a human patient who received an intestinal transplant, so some T cells may come from the graft donor. Each CDR3 is given with its conserved first and last residue. D genes are given only for firm matches. Clone size, where shown, is once, few, many, or a class for clones that have expanded.

DNA: TGCGCCAGCAGCTTGGGAGTCGGTAATGAAAAACTGTTTTTT
CDR3: CASSLGVGNEKLFF
D: NA
length: 14
size: NA
J: TRBJ1-4
V: TRBV5-1

DNA: TGTGCCAGCAGCTTGGGACAGCTTACCTACGAGCAGTACTTC
CDR3: CASSLGQLTYEQYF
D: TRBD1
length: 14
size: NA
J: TRBJ2-7
V: TRBV7-6

DNA: TGTGCCAGCAGTTCGTCAGGGGGTGAGACCCAGTACTTC
CDR3: CASSSSGGETQYF
D: TRBD1
length: 13
size: NA
J: TRBJ2-5
V: TRBV7-9

DNA: TGCAGCGTCCCCGGGGAGTCCCAAGAGACCCAGTACTTC
CDR3: CSVPGESQETQYF
D: NA
length: 13
size: NA
J: TRBJ2-5
V: TRBV29-1

DNA: TGTGCTAGTGGCCCTTGGGACATCCCCCCGAGGATGAACACTGAAGCTTTCTTT
CDR3: CASGPWDIPPRMNTEAFF
D: NA
length: 18
size: NA
J: TRBJ1-1
V: TRBV12-5

DNA: TGTGCCAGCAGCCCTAATGGGGGACGGAATGAGCAGTTCTTC
CDR3: CASSPNGGRNEQFF
D: NA
length: 14
size: NA
J: TRBJ2-1
V: TRBV7-3

DNA: TGTGCCAGCAGCAGCTCCGGGACAAAAAACTATGGCTACACCTTC
CDR3: CASSSSGTKNYGYTF
D: NA
length: 15
size: NA
J: TRBJ1-2
V: TRBV6-5

DNA: TGTGCCAGCAGCTTGGGTAACAGAGAGAACACTGAAGCTTTCTTT
CDR3: CASSLGNRENTEAFF
D: NA
length: 15
size: NA
J: TRBJ1-1
V: TRBV7-9

DNA: TGTGCCAGCAGTTCTGGCCATGAGCAGTACTTC
CDR3: CASSSGHEQYF
D: NA
length: 11
size: few
J: TRBJ2-7
V: TRBV6-6

DNA: TGTGCCAGTAGTTTCCCCGGACAGGGGGCTAGCACAGATACGCAGTATTTT
CDR3: CASSFPGQGASTDTQYF
D: TRBD1
length: 17
size: NA
J: TRBJ2-3
V: TRBV19

DNA: TGTGCCAGCAGACGAAACCCAGGAGCGAGCTCCTACGAGCAGTACTTC
CDR3: CASRRNPGASSYEQYF
D: NA
length: 16
size: NA
J: TRBJ2-7
V: TRBV6-6

DNA: TGTGCCAGTAGTACAGGGGGCGCGGGAAACACTGAAGCTTTCTTT
CDR3: CASSTGGAGNTEAFF
D: TRBD1
length: 15
size: NA
J: TRBJ1-1
V: TRBV19

DNA: TGTGCCAGCAGTGAATGGGGGGCCATGAACAATGAGCAGTTCTTC
CDR3: CASSEWGAMNNEQFF
D: NA
length: 15
size: NA
J: TRBJ2-1
V: TRBV6-1

DNA: TGTGCCAGCAGTGACACGCTTCCAGTGAATGAGCAGTTCTTC
CDR3: CASSDTLPVNEQFF
D: NA
length: 14
size: NA
J: TRBJ2-1
V: TRBV6-1

DNA: TGTGCCAGCAGCTTGTCGACTAGCGGGATCCCAGTGGACGAGCAGTACTTC
CDR3: CASSLSTSGIPVDEQYF
D: TRBD2
length: 17
size: once
J: TRBJ2-7
V: TRBV11-2

DNA: TGTGCCAGCAGACAACAGGGGGCATACAATGAGCAGTTCTTC
CDR3: CASRQQGAYNEQFF
D: TRBD1
length: 14
size: few
J: TRBJ2-1
V: TRBV6-1

DNA: TGTGCCAGCAGCCACAACAACAATGAGCAGTTCTTC
CDR3: CASSHNNNEQFF
D: NA
length: 12
size: NA
J: TRBJ2-1
V: TRBV14

DNA: TGTGCCAGCAGTTTATCGAAGGACAGGGTGAACACTGAAGCTTTCTTT
CDR3: CASSLSKDRVNTEAFF
D: TRBD1
length: 16
size: NA
J: TRBJ1-1
V: TRBV27

DNA: TGTGCCAGCAGCATCGGGACAGCCAACCCGAACACTGAAGCTTTCTTT
CDR3: CASSIGTANPNTEAFF
D: TRBD1
length: 16
size: NA
J: TRBJ1-1
V: TRBV9

DNA: TGCAGCTTGAGTCTAGTTTACTCCTACAATGAGCAGTTCTTC
CDR3: CSLSLVYSYNEQFF
D: NA
length: 14
size: NA
J: TRBJ2-1
V: TRBV29-1

DNA: TGTGCCAGCAGTAGACAGGGTCAGAGGAGCAATCAGCCCCAGCATTTT
CDR3: CASSRQGQRSNQPQHF
D: TRBD1
length: 16
size: few
J: TRBJ1-5
V: TRBV28

DNA: TGCGCCAGCAGTGAGTCAGGAGGACTAGCAGCCCCCCCCTACGAGCAGTACTTC
CDR3: CASSESGGLAAPPYEQYF
D: TRBD2
length: 18
size: NA
J: TRBJ2-7
V: TRBV10-2

DNA: TGCGCCAGCAGTCATTACTCTGGGACAGGGCATCTAAGCTCTGGAAACACCATATATTTT
CDR3: CASSHYSGTGHLSSGNTIYF
D: TRBD1
length: 20
size: NA
J: TRBJ1-3
V: TRBV23-1

DNA: TGTGCCAGCAGCATGGGGACAGCATTTACTGAAGCTTTCTTT
CDR3: CASSMGTAFTEAFF
D: TRBD1
length: 14
size: NA
J: TRBJ1-1
V: TRBV7-9

DNA: TGCGCCAGCAGCTGGGGACAGACCGAATCAGCAACTAATGAAAAACTGTTTTTT
CDR3: CASSWGQTESATNEKLFF
D: TRBD1
length: 18
size: NA
J: TRBJ1-4
V: TRBV5-1

DNA: TGCGCCAGCAGCTTGGGGGACGGTCCCTACGAGCAGTACTTC
CDR3: CASSLGDGPYEQYF
D: NA
length: 14
size: NA
J: TRBJ2-7
V: TRBV5-1

DNA: TGTGCCAGCAGCCCCGGGACAGGGTATTACGAGCAGTACTTC
CDR3: CASSPGTGYYEQYF
D: TRBD1
length: 14
size: NA
J: TRBJ2-7
V: TRBV7-2

DNA: TGTGCCAGCAGCCAAGACGGGAACAGACTGAACACTGAAGCTTTCTTT
CDR3: CASSQDGNRLNTEAFF
D: NA
length: 16
size: NA
J: TRBJ1-1
V: TRBV4-2

DNA: TGTGCCAGCAGCCAGGACTACAGGGGCCACGAGCAGTACTTC
CDR3: CASSQDYRGHEQYF
D: NA
length: 14
size: NA
J: TRBJ2-7
V: TRBV4-2

DNA: TGTGCCAGCAGCTCAAGACTAGCGGGGGTACCAGATACGCAGTATTTT
CDR3: CASSSRLAGVPDTQYF
D: TRBD2
length: 16
size: NA
J: TRBJ2-3
V: TRBV13

DNA: TGTGCCAGCAGTTACCGGGGCGCCGGGGAGCTGTTTTTT
CDR3: CASSYRGAGELFF
D: NA
length: 13
size: NA
J: TRBJ2-2
V: TRBV6-5

DNA: TGTGCCAGTAGTGTGGGGACAGGGGGCCACAATGAGCAGTTCTTC
CDR3: CASSVGTGGHNEQFF
D: TRBD1
length: 15
size: NA
J: TRBJ2-1
V: TRBV19

DNA: TGTGCCAGCAGTGTGACCGGAGCAACTAATGAAAAACTGTTTTTT
CDR3: CASSVTGATNEKLFF
D: NA
length: 15
size: NA
J: TRBJ1-4
V: TRBV28

DNA: TGTGCCAGTAGTCGAGGGGGCAGTTCCCCTTCTTATGGCTACACCTTC
CDR3: CASSRGGSSPSYGYTF
D: TRBD1
length: 16
size: NA
J: TRBJ1-2
V: TRBV19

DNA: TGTGCCAGCAGTTCACTAGCCGGCTCCTACGAGCAGTACTTC
CDR3: CASSSLAGSYEQYF
D: NA
length: 14
size: NA
J: TRBJ2-7
V: TRBV7-6

DNA: TGTGCCACCAGCAGAGATCGGGGCGTCGGGGGAAGCTACGAGCAGTACTTC
CDR3: CATSRDRGVGGSYEQYF
D: NA
length: 17
size: NA
J: TRBJ2-7
V: TRBV15

DNA: TGCGCCAGCAGCTTTAGACTAGCGGGAGTCTCCTACAATGAGCAGTTCTTC
CDR3: CASSFRLAGVSYNEQFF
D: TRBD2
length: 17
size: NA
J: TRBJ2-1
V: TRBV5-1

DNA: TGTGCCTGGAGTCGCAAGGGGGTGGACACTGAAGCTTTCTTT
CDR3: CAWSRKGVDTEAFF
D: NA
length: 14
size: few
J: TRBJ1-1
V: TRBV30

DNA: TGCGCCAGCAGCTTGCAAGGGGAGTCAGATACGCAGTATTTT
CDR3: CASSLQGESDTQYF
D: NA
length: 14
size: NA
J: TRBJ2-3
V: TRBV5-1

DNA: TGTGCCAGTAGACAGGGTGGCAATCAGCCCCAGCATTTT
CDR3: CASRQGGNQPQHF
D: NA
length: 13
size: NA
J: TRBJ1-5
V: TRBV19

DNA: TGTGCCAGCAGCCAAGCGCCTAGCGGTACATCGGCCTACAATGAGCAGTTCTTC
CDR3: CASSQAPSGTSAYNEQFF
D: TRBD2
length: 18
size: NA
J: TRBJ2-1
V: TRBV4-2

DNA: TGTGCCAGCAGCTTAGCGGGGGCGAATTCCTACGAGCAGTACTTC
CDR3: CASSLAGANSYEQYF
D: NA
length: 15
size: NA
J: TRBJ2-7
V: TRBV7-2

DNA: TGTGCCAGCAGTGACTGGGGGGGGGCCCTTGTCCACGAGCAGTACTTC
CDR3: CASSDWGGALVHEQYF
D: NA
length: 16
size: NA
J: TRBJ2-7
V: TRBV2

DNA: TGTGCCATCAGTGATCCACTCACCGGGGAGCTGTTTTTT
CDR3: CAISDPLTGELFF
D: NA
length: 13
size: NA
J: TRBJ2-2
V: TRBV10-3

DNA: TGTGCCAGCTCACCCCTCGACAGGCACACTGAAGCTTTCTTT
CDR3: CASSPLDRHTEAFF
D: NA
length: 14
size: NA
J: TRBJ1-1
V: TRBV18

DNA: TGTGCCAGTGTACACTGGCCCGACAATGAGCAGTTCTTC
CDR3: CASVHWPDNEQFF
D: NA
length: 13
size: NA
J: TRBJ2-1
V: TRBV5-6

DNA: TGTGCCAGCAGTGATGTTCTGAGCCTAGGTGCTCACTACGAGCAGTACTTC
CDR3: CASSDVLSLGAHYEQYF
D: NA
length: 17
size: once
J: TRBJ2-7
V: TRBV2

DNA: TGTGCCAGCAGTGGCGGCGATAACTACGAGCAGTACTTC
CDR3: CASSGGDNYEQYF
D: NA
length: 13
size: NA
J: TRBJ2-7
V: TRBV6-1

DNA: TGTGCCAGCAGCTTAAACTCGGATTCGGATGAGCAGTTCTTC
CDR3: CASSLNSDSDEQFF
D: NA
length: 14
size: NA
J: TRBJ2-1
V: TRBV7-9

DNA: TGTGCCAGCAGCCAAGATTTTACAGGGTATAAACTGTTTTTT
CDR3: CASSQDFTGYKLFF
D: NA
length: 14
size: NA
J: TRBJ1-4
V: TRBV4-2

DNA: TGCGCCAGCAGCCAAGGTATCGGACAGGCTAGAATTTATAATTCACCCCTCCACTTT
CDR3: CASSQGIGQARIYNSPLHF
D: TRBD1
length: 19
size: NA
J: TRBJ1-6
V: TRBV4-1

DNA: TGCAGTGCTTCACGGGGTGAGCAGTTCTTC
CDR3: CSASRGEQFF
D: NA
length: 10
size: once
J: TRBJ2-1
V: TRBV20-1

DNA: TGCGCCAGCAGTGAGCCTTTACTAGGGATTGTGTTAGATACGCAGTATTTT
CDR3: CASSEPLLGIVLDTQYF
D: NA
length: 17
size: NA
J: TRBJ2-3
V: TRBV10-2

DNA: TGTGCCAGCAGGGGGATCCGGGGGGCCAGCTATGGCTACACCTTC
CDR3: CASRGIRGASYGYTF
D: NA
length: 15
size: NA
J: TRBJ1-2
V: TRBV2

DNA: TGTGCCAGCAGACTCAGTAGCGTGTTGAACACTGAAGCTTTCTTT
CDR3: CASRLSSVLNTEAFF
D: NA
length: 15
size: NA
J: TRBJ1-1
V: TRBV27

DNA: TGTGCCAGCAGCGTGACCCGGGAGACCCAGTACTTC
CDR3: CASSVTRETQYF
D: NA
length: 12
size: NA
J: TRBJ2-5
V: TRBV7-2

DNA: TGTGCCAGCAGTGACTCCAGCGGGAGCAGTCCGTACGAGCAGTACTTC
CDR3: CASSDSSGSSPYEQYF
D: TRBD2
length: 16
size: few
J: TRBJ2-7
V: TRBV25-1

DNA: TGTGCCAGCAGCAAAGCGTTAGGTGGAAACACCATATATTTT
CDR3: CASSKALGGNTIYF
D: NA
length: 14
size: NA
J: TRBJ1-3
V: TRBV21-1

DNA: TGTGCCAGCAGACGTGGGACAGCCCAAGAGACCCAGTACTTC
CDR3: CASRRGTAQETQYF
D: TRBD1
length: 14
size: NA
J: TRBJ2-5
V: TRBV7-2

DNA: TGTGCCAGCAGTTTCTCCCCCTCGACAGGGCAGCCCCAGCATTTT
CDR3: CASSFSPSTGQPQHF
D: TRBD1
length: 15
size: once
J: TRBJ1-5
V: TRBV6-5